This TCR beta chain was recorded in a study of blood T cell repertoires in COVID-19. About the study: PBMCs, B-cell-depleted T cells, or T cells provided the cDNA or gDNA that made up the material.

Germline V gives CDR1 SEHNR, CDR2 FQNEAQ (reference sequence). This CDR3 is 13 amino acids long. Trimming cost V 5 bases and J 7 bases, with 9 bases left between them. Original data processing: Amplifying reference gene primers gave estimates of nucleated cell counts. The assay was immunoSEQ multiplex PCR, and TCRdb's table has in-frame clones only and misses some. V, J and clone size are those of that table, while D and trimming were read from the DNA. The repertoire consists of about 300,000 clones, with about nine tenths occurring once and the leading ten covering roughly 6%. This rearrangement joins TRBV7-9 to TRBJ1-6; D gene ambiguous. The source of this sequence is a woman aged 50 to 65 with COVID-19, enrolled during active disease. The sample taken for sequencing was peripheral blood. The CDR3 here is CASSRGTNSPLHF. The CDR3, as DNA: TGTGCCAGCAGCCGAGGTACGAATTCACCCCTCCACTTT.